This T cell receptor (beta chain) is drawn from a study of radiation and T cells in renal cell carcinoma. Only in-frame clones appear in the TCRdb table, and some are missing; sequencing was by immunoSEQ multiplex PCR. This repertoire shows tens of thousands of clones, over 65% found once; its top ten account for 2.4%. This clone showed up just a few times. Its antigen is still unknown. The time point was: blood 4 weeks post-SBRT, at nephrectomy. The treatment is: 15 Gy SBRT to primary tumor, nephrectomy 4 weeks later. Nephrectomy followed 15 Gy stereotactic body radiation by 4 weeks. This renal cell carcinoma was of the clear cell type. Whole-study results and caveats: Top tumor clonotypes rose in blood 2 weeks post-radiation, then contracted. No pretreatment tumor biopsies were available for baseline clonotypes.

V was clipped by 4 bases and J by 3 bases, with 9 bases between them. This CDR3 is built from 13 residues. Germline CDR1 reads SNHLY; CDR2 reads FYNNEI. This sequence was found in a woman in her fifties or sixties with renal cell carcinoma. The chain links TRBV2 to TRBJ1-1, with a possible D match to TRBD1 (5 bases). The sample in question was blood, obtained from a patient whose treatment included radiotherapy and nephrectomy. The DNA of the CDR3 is TGTGCCAGCAGTGTGACAGCCCACACTGAAGCTTTCTTT. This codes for CASSVTAHTEAFF. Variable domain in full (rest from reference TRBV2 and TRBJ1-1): EPEVTQTPSHQVTQMGQEVILRCVPISNHLYFYWYRQILGQKVEFLVSFYNNEISEKSEIFDDQFSVERPDGSNFTLKIRSTKLEDSAMYFCASSVTAHTEAFFGQGTRLTVV.